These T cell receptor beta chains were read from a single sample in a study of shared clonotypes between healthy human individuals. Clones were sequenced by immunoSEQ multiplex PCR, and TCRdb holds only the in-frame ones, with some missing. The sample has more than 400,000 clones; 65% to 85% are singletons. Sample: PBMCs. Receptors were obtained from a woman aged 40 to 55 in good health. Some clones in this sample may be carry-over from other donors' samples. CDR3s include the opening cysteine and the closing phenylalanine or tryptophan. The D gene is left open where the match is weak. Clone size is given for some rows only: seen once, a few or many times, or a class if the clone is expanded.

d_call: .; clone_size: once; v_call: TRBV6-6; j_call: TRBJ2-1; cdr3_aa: CASSRTGISYNEQFF; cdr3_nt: TGTGCCAGCAGCCGAACAGGGATCTCCTACAATGAGCAGTTCTTC
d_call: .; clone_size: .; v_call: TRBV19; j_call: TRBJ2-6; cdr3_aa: CASSPIFSGANVLTF; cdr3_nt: TGTGCCAGTAGTCCCATATTCTCTGGGGCCAACGTCCTGACTTTC
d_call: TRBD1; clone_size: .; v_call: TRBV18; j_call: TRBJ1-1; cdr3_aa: CASSPPTGDGVGAFF; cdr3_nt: TGTGCCAGCTCACCTCCGACAGGGGACGGGGTGGGAGCTTTCTTT
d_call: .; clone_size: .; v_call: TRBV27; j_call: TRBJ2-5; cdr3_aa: CASSPRAIASGETQYF; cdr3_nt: TGTGCCAGCAGTCCCCGGGCGATAGCTTCTGGGGAGACCCAGTACTTC
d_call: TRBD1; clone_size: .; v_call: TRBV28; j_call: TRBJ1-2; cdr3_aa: CATRWTGDNYGYTF; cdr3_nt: TGTGCCACCCGGTGGACAGGGGATAACTATGGCTACACCTTC
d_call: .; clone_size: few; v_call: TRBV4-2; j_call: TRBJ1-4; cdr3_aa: CASSQDGEKLFF; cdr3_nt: TGTGCCAGCAGCCAAGATGGTGAAAAACTGTTTTTT
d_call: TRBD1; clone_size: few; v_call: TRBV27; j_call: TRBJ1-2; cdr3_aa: CASSLTQGVGYGYTF; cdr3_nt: TGTGCCAGCAGTTTAACACAGGGGGTTGGGTATGGCTACACCTTC
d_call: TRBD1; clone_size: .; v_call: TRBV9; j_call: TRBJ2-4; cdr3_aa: CASSLGTVNIQYF; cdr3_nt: TGTGCCAGCAGCCTGGGGACAGTGAACATTCAGTACTTC
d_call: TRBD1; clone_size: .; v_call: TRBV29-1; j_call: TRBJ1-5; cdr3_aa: CSVAGDRLNQPQHF; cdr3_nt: TGCAGCGTTGCGGGGGACAGACTCAATCAGCCCCAGCATTTT
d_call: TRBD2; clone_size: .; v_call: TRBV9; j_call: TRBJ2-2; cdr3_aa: CASSGGLAGWDTGELFF; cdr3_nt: TGTGCCAGCAGCGGGGGACTAGCGGGATGGGACACCGGGGAGCTGTTTTTT
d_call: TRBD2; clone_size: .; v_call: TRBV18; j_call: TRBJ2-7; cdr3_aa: CASSPAGTSGYEQYF; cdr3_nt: TGTGCCAGCTCACCAGCTGGGACTAGCGGCTACGAGCAGTACTTC
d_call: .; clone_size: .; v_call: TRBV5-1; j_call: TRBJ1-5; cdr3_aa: CASSEDGTNQPQHF; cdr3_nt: TGCGCCAGCAGCGAAGACGGGACTAATCAGCCCCAGCATTTT
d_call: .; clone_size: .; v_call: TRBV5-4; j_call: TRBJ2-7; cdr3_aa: CASSLVQGLPSYEQYF; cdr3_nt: TGTGCCAGCAGCTTGGTTCAGGGATTACCCTCCTACGAGCAGTACTTC
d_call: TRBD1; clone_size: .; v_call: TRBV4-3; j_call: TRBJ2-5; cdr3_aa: CASSPKVRDRGQETQYF; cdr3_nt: TGCGCCAGCAGCCCCAAGGTCAGGGACAGGGGTCAAGAGACCCAGTACTTC
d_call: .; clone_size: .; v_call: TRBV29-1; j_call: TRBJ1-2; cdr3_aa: CSVQGIGYGYTF; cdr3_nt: TGCAGCGTGCAGGGGATCGGCTATGGCTACACCTTC
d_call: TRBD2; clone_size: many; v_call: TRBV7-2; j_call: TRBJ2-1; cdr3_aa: CASSSLAGVAYNEQFF; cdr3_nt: TGTGCCAGCAGCTCGTTAGCGGGAGTGGCCTACAATGAGCAGTTCTTC
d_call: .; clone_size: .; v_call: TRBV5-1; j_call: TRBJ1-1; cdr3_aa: CASSSAGGNTEAFF; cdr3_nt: TGCGCCAGCAGCTCGGCGGGCGGGAACACTGAAGCTTTCTTT
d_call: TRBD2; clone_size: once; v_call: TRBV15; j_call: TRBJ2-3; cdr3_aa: CATSRDSPRLAESTDTQYF; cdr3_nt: TGTGCCACCAGCAGAGATTCGCCCCGACTAGCGGAAAGCACAGATACGCAGTATTTT
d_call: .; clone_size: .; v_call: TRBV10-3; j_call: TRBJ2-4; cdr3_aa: CAICLRDAKNIQYF; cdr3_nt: TGTGCCATCTGCTTAAGGGACGCCAAAAACATTCAGTACTTC
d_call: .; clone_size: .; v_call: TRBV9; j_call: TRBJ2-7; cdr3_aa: CASSPGLLSGYEQYF; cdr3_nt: TGTGCCAGCAGCCCCGGGCTCCTTAGCGGCTACGAGCAGTACTTC
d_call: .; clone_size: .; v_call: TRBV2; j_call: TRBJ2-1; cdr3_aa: CASSGSRVTGEQFF; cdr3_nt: TGTGCCAGCAGTGGGTCCAGGGTCACGGGTGAGCAGTTCTTC
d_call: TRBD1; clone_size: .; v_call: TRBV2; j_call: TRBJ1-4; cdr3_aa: CASSGRDRGIGEKLFF; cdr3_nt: TGTGCCAGCAGTGGGCGGGACAGGGGTATCGGTGAAAAACTGTTTTTT
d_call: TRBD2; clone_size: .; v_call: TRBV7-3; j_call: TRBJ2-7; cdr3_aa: CASSQTSGTYEQYF; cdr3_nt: TGTGCCAGCAGTCAGACTAGCGGAACCTACGAGCAGTACTTC
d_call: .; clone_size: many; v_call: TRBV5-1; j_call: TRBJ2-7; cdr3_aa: CASSRQTGAYEQYF; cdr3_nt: TGCGCCAGCAGCCGACAGACAGGCGCCTACGAGCAGTACTTC
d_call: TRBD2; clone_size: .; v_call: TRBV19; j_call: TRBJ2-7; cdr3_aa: CASSTSGMTSGRAFAYEQYF; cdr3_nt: TGTGCCAGTAGTACATCGGGGATGACTAGCGGGAGGGCGTTCGCCTACGAGCAGTACTTC
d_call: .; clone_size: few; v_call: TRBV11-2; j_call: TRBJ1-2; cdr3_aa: CASSLDRGVVGYTF; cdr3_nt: TGTGCCAGCAGCTTAGATAGGGGCGTAGTTGGCTACACCTTC
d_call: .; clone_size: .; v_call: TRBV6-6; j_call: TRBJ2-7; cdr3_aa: CASSYSSWGFYEQYF; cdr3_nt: TGTGCCAGCAGTTACTCGTCGTGGGGGTTCTACGAGCAGTACTTC
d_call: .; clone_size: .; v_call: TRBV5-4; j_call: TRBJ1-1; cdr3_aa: CASSLVGWGEAFF; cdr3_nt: TGTGCCAGCAGCTTGGTCGGGTGGGGAGAAGCTTTCTTT
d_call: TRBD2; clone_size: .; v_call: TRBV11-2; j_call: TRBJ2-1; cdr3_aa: CASSSTSGNYNEQFF; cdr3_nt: TGTGCCAGCAGCTCGACTAGCGGAAATTACAATGAGCAGTTCTTC
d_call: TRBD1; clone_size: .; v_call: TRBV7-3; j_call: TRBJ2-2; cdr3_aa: CASSLRGQGVGFGTGELFF; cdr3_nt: TGTGCCAGCAGCTTACGGGGACAGGGGGTTGGGTTTGGAACCGGGGAGCTGTTTTTT
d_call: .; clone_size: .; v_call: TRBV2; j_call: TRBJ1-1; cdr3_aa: CASRGLIMNTEAFF; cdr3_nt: TGTGCCAGCAGGGGACTGATCATGAACACTGAAGCTTTCTTT
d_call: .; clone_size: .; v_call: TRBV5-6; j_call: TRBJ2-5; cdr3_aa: CASSLGMQQETQYF; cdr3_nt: TGTGCCAGCAGCTTGGGGATGCAACAAGAGACCCAGTACTTC
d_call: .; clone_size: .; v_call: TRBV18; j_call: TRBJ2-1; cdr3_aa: CASSPLAVLSYNEQFF; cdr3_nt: TGTGCCAGCTCACCACTCGCGGTACTATCCTACAATGAGCAGTTCTTC
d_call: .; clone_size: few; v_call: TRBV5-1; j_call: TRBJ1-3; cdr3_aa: CASSLQTSGNTIYF; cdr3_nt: TGCGCCAGCAGCTTACAGACCTCTGGAAACACCATATATTTT
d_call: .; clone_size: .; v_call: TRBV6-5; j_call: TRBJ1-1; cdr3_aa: CASSSQAGGNTEAFF; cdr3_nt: TGTGCCAGCAGTTCGCAGGCTGGGGGGAACACTGAAGCTTTCTTT
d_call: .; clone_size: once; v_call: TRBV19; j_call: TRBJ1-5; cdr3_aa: CASSILGNSNQPQHF; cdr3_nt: TGTGCCAGTAGTATCCTGGGGAATAGCAATCAGCCCCAGCATTTT
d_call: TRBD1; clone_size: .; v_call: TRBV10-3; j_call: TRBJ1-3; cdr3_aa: CAISSRTGLGNTIYF; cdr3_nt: TGTGCCATCAGTTCCCGGACAGGGCTTGGAAACACCATATATTTT
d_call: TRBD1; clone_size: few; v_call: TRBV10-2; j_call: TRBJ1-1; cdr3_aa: CASSESIRGRNTEAFF; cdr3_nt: TGCGCCAGCAGTGAGTCGATTAGGGGGCGGAACACTGAAGCTTTCTTT
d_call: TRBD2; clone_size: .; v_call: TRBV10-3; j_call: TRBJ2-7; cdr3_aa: CAIRGTSGVEQYF; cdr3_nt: TGTGCCATCAGGGGGACTAGCGGGGTCGAGCAGTACTTC
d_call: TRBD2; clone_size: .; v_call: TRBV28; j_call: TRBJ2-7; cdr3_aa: CASSLLLGASGMSSYEQYF; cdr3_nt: TGTGCCAGCAGTTTACTTCTTGGCGCTAGCGGGATGAGCTCCTACGAGCAGTACTTC
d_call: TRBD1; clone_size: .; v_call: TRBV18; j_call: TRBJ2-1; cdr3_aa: CASSPRGQLYNEQFF; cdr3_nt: TGTGCCAGCTCACCACGGGGACAGCTTTACAATGAGCAGTTCTTC
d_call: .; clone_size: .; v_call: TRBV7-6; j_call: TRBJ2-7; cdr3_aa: CASSPGKTYEQYF; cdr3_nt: TGTGCCAGCAGCCCCGGGAAGACCTACGAGCAGTACTTC
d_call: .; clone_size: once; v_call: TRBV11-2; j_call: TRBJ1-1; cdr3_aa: CASSPNGVRIPEAFF; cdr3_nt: TGTGCCAGCAGCCCAAATGGAGTCAGGATCCCTGAAGCTTTCTTT
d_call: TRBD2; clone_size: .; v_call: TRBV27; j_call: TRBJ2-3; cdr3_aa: CASSLYAGGLAVGTDTQYF; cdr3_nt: TGTGCCAGCAGTTTATATGCCGGGGGACTAGCGGTAGGCACAGATACGCAGTATTTT
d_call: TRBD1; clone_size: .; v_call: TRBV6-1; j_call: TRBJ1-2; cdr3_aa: CASSEQGANYGYTF; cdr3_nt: TGTGCCAGCAGTGAACAGGGGGCTAACTATGGCTACACCTTC
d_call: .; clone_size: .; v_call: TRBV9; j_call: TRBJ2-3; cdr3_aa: CASSTWLGTDTQYF; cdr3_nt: TGTGCCAGCAGTACTTGGTTGGGAACAGATACGCAGTATTTT
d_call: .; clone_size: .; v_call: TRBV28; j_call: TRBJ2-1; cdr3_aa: CASDSGLGRDNEQFF; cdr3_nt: TGTGCCAGCGACTCGGGGTTAGGTAGGGACAATGAGCAGTTCTTC
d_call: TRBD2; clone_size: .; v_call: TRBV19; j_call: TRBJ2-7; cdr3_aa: CASSMKAGGHYEQYF; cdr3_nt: TGTGCCAGTAGTATGAAAGCGGGAGGTCACTACGAGCAGTACTTC
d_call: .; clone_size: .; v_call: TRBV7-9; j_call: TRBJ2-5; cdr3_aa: CASRADVRRGVTKETQYF; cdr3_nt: TGTGCCAGCAGGGCAGATGTGAGGAGAGGGGTGACCAAAGAGACCCAGTACTTC
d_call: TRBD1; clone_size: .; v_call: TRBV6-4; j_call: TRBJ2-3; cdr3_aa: CASSPGQGARGTDTQYF; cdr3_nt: TGTGCCAGCAGTCCAGGACAGGGGGCACGGGGCACAGATACGCAGTATTTT
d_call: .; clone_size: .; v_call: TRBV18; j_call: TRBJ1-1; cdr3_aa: CASSPGESVEAFF; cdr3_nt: TGTGCCAGCTCACCTGGAGAGTCTGTTGAAGCTTTCTTT
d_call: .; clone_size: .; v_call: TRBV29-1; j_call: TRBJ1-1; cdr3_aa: CSVAQGTSTEAFF; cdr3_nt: TGCAGCGTTGCGCAGGGGACGTCTACTGAAGCTTTCTTT
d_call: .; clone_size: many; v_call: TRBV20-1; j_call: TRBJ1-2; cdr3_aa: CSASRGEGYTF; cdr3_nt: TGCAGTGCTAGTCGGGGGGAGGGCTACACCTTC
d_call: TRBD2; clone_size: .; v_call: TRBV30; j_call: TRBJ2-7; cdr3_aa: CAWTLAGVRYEQYF; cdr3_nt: TGTGCCTGGACGCTAGCGGGAGTTAGATACGAGCAGTACTTC
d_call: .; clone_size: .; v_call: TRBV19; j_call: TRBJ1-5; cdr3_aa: CASSNTGSNQPQHF; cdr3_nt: TGTGCCAGTAGTAATACAGGGAGCAATCAGCCCCAGCATTTT
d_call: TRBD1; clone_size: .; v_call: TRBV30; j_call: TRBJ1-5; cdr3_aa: CAWRADRGFGNQPQHF; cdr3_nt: TGTGCCTGGAGAGCCGACAGGGGGTTCGGCAATCAGCCCCAGCATTTT
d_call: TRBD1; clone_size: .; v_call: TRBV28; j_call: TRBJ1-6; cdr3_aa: CASSLTDRDDSPLHF; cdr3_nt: TGTGCCAGCAGTTTAACGGACAGGGATGATTCACCCCTCCACTTT
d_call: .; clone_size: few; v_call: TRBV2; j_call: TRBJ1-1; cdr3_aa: CAARRHPGTEAFF; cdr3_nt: TGTGCCGCCCGGAGACACCCGGGCACTGAAGCTTTCTTT
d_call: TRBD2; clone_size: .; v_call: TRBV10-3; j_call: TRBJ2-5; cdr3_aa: CAIRVTSPMQETQYF; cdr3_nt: TGTGCCATCAGGGTGACTAGCCCAATGCAAGAGACCCAGTACTTC